The rows below give T cell receptor beta chains drawn from one sample of a study of tumor T cells in aggressive B-cell lymphoma. TCRdb's table, derived via immunoSEQ multiplex PCR, lists solely in-frame clones and lacks some. The sample holds about 2,900 clones, about nine tenths seen once. The sequencing input was tumor tissue. These TCRs come from an adult with diffuse large B cell lymphoma. CDR3s include the opening cysteine and the closing phenylalanine or tryptophan. A D gene is named only where the DNA matches it firmly. Some rows have no size entry. The others give once, few or many, or a class for an expanded clone.

clone_size j_call v_call d_call cdr3_nt cdr3_aa
. TRBJ1-2 TRBV11-2 TRBD1 TGTGCCAGCAGCTCTACACAGGGGAATGGCTACACCTTC CASSSTQGNGYTF
. TRBJ2-3 TRBV12-5 . TGTGCTAGTGAACGAACTAGCACAGATACGCAGTATTTT CASERTSTDTQYF
once TRBJ1-1 TRBV6-5 TRBD1 TGTGCCAGCAGTCGCCGGGACAGTAACACTGAAGCTTTCTTT CASSRRDSNTEAFF
. TRBJ2-7 TRBV4-1 TRBD1 TGCGCCAGCAGCCCGGGACAGGGAACAACGACCTACGAGCAGTACTTC CASSPGQGTTTYEQYF
. TRBJ1-1 TRBV19 . TGTGCCAGTAGTCAACGGACAGCCAACACTGAAGCTTTCTTT CASSQRTANTEAFF
. TRBJ2-6 TRBV7-9 . TGTGCCAGCAGCCGATGGGGAGACTCTGGGGCCAACGTCCTGACTTTC CASSRWGDSGANVLTF
. TRBJ1-1 TRBV18 . TGTGCCAGCTCGCCCGGAGGGGTCTACACTGAAGCTTTCTTT CASSPGGVYTEAFF
. TRBJ1-6 TRBV5-1 TRBD1 TGCGCCAGCAGCTTTCAGGGGGAAGGGAATTCACCCCTCCACTTT CASSFQGEGNSPLHF
once TRBJ1-1 TRBV27 . TGTGCCAGCAAAAGGGGGTTGAACACTGAAGCTTTCTTT CASKRGLNTEAFF
. TRBJ2-5 TRBV11-3 . TGTGCCAGCAGCTTAGACGGGGAGACCCAGTACTTC CASSLDGETQYF
. TRBJ2-5 TRBV11-2 . TGTGCCAGCAGCTTTAGATGGCCGGGGAGAGAGGTAGCAGAGACCCAGTACTTC CASSFRWPGREVAETQYF
. TRBJ2-1 TRBV7-9 . TGTGCCAGCAGCTTAGGTGGGTGGGCGCAGTTCTTC CASSLGGWAQFF
. TRBJ2-1 TRBV4-1 TRBD2 TGCGCCAGCAGCCAAGGACTAGCGGGGAACAATGAGCAGTTCTTC CASSQGLAGNNEQFF
large TRBJ1-1 TRBV5-1 . TGCGCCAGCAGCTTGGTGGGCTATACTGAGACAGCCTACACTGAAGCTTTCTTT CASSLVGYTETAYTEAFF
. TRBJ1-2 TRBV5-1 TRBD1 TGCGCCAGCAGCTTGGGGACCGGGACAGGGCTTTATGGCTACACCTTC CASSLGTGTGLYGYTF
. TRBJ1-1 TRBV4-3 . TGCGCCAGCAGCCAAGAAGCCGACTACACTGAAGCTTTCTTT CASSQEADYTEAFF
few TRBJ1-1 TRBV5-4 . TGTGCCAGCAGCCGAACAGTGAACACTGAAGCTTTCTTT CASSRTVNTEAFF
. TRBJ2-5 TRBV4-1 . TGCGCCAGCAGCCAAAGAAGAGGACTCGCGGAAGAGACCCAGTACTTC CASSQRRGLAEETQYF
. TRBJ2-5 TRBV2 TRBD2 TGTGCCAGCAGCCTATCGGCACTAGCGGGGAGAGAGACCCAGTACTTC CASSLSALAGRETQYF
. TRBJ2-5 TRBV5-1 TRBD2 TGCGCCAGCAGCTTTGCCGGGGGAGGGCCAGAGACCCAGTACTTC CASSFAGGGPETQYF
. TRBJ2-2 TRBV9 . TGTGCCAGCAGCGTAGCCGAGAGACGGGGCGGGGAGCTGTTTTTT CASSVAERRGGELFF
. TRBJ1-4 TRBV7-9 . TGTGCCAGCAGCTATACAGAAAAACTGTTTTTT CASSYTEKLFF
. TRBJ1-1 TRBV20-1 . TGCAGTGCTGGTGGGACATCTGAAGCTTTCTTT CSAGGTSEAFF
. TRBJ2-7 TRBV7-9 . TGTGCCAGCGAAACAAGCGGGTCGCCTCAGCAGTACTTC CASETSGSPQQYF
. TRBJ2-5 TRBV6-5 . TGTGCCAGCAGTTACTCCGCCAGGGAAGAGACCCAGTACTTC CASSYSAREETQYF
. TRBJ2-6 TRBV19 . TGTGCCAGTAGATGGGGCAGAGAAGACTCTGGGGCCAACGTCCTGACTTTC CASRWGREDSGANVLTF
. TRBJ1-1 TRBV4-1 . TGCGCCAGCAGCCAATATACTGAAGCTTTCTTT CASSQYTEAFF
. TRBJ2-3 TRBV5-1 TRBD2 TGCGCCAGCAGCTTGGGCTTTAGCGGGGGCACAGATACGCAGTATTTT CASSLGFSGGTDTQYF
. TRBJ2-7 TRBV4-1 TRBD2 TGCGCCAGCAGCCCATTAACTTTAGCGGGCGCCTACGAGCAGTACTTC CASSPLTLAGAYEQYF
. TRBJ1-6 TRBV10-3 . TGTGCCATCAGTGAGAATCTGAGTCCCCTCCACTTT CAISENLSPLHF
. TRBJ1-1 TRBV5-6 . TGTGCCAGCAGCCTCCAGAGAGGGCCCAGGAACACTGAAGCTTTCTTT CASSLQRGPRNTEAFF
. TRBJ2-4 TRBV7-8 . TGTGCCAGCAGCTCCCGGGACACGATAAACATTCAGTACTTC CASSSRDTINIQYF
. TRBJ2-2 TRBV7-8 . TGTGCCAGCAGCTACACCCGGACAACGCACACCGGGGAGCTGTTTTTT CASSYTRTTHTGELFF
. TRBJ2-7 TRBV30 . TGTGCCTGGAGGCTCCCCGGGAGCTCCTACGAGCAGTACTTC CAWRLPGSSYEQYF
. TRBJ1-5 TRBV18 . TGTGCCAGCTCCGACAGTGGCAATCAGCCCCAGCATTTT CASSDSGNQPQHF
. TRBJ2-3 TRBV27 . TGTGCCAGCAGTTTATTCTTCCGCTTAATGGGGGCCGGCGATACGCAGTATTTT CASSLFFRLMGAGDTQYF
. TRBJ1-4 TRBV5-1 . TGCGCCAGCAGCCCCTCCGGGACACCGCGTGAAAAACTGTTTTTT CASSPSGTPREKLFF